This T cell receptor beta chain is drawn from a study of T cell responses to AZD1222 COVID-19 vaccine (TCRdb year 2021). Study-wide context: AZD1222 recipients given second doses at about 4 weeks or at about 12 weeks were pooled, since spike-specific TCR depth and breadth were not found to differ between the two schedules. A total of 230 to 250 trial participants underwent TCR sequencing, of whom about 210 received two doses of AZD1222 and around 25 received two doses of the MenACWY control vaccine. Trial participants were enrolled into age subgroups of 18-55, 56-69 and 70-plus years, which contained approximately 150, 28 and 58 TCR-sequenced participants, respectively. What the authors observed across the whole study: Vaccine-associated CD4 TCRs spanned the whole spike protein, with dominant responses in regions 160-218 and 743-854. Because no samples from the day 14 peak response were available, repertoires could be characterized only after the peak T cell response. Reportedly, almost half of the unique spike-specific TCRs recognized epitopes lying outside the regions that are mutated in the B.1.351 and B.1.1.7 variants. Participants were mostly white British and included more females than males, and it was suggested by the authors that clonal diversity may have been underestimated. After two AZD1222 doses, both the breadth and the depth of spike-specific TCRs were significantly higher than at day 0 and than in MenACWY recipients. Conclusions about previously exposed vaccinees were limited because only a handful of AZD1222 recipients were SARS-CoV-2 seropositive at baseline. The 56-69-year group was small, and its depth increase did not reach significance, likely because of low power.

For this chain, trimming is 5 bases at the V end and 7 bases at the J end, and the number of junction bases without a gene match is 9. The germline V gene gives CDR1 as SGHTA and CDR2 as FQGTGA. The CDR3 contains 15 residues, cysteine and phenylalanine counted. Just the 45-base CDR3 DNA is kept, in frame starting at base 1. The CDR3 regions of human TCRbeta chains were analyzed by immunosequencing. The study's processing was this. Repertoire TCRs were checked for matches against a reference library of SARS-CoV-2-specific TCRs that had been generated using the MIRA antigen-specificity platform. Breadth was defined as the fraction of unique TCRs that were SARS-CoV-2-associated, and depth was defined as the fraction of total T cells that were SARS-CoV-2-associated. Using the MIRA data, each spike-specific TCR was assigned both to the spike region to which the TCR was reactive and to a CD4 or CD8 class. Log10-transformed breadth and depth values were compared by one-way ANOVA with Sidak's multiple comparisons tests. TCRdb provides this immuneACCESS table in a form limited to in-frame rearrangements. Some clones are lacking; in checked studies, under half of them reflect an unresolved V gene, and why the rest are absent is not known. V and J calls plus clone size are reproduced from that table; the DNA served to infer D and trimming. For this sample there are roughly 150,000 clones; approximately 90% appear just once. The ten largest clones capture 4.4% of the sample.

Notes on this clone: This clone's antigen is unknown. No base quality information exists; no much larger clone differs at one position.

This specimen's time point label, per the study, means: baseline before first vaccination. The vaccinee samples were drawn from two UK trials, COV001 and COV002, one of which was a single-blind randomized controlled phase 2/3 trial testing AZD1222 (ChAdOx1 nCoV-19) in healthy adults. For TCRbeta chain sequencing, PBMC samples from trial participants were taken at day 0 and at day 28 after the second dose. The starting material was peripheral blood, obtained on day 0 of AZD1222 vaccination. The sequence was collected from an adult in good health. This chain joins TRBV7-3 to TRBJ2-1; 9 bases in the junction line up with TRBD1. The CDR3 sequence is CASSGGTGIGNEQFF. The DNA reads TGTGCCAGCAGCGGCGGGACAGGGATCGGGAATGAGCAGTTCTTC. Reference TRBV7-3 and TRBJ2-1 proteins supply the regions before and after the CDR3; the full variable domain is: GAGVSQTPSNKVTEKGKYVELRCDPISGHTALYWYRQSLGQGPEFLIYFQGTGAADDSGLPNDRFFAVRPEGSVSTLKIQRTERGDSAVYLCASSGGTGIGNEQFFGPGTRLTVL.